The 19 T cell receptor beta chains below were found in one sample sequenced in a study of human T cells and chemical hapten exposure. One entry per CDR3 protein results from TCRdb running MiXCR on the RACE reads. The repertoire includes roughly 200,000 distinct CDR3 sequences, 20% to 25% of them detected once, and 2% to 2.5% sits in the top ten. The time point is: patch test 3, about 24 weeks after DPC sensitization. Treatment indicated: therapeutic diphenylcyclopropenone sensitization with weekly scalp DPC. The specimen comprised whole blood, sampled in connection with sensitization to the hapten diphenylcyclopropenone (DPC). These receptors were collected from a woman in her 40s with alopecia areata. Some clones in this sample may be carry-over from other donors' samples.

CDR3 in amino acids: CSARAAGGEQYF. The CDR3 nucleotides read TGCAGTGCTAGAGCGGCGGGGGGCGAGCAGTACTTC. V is TRBV20-1 and J is TRBJ2-7; the match to TRBD2 covers 8 bases. The CDR3 loop spans 12 amino acids. The germline CDR1 and CDR2 sequences are DFQATT and SNEGSKA (reference sequence). Unmatched junction bases numbered 2, after V lost 1 base and J lost 6 bases.

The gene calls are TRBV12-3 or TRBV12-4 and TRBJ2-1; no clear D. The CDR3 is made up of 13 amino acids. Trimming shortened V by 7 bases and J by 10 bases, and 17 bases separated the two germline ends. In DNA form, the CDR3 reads TGTGCCAGCAACCCCGGCGGAGTACGGGAGCAGTTCTTC. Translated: CASNPGGVREQFF.

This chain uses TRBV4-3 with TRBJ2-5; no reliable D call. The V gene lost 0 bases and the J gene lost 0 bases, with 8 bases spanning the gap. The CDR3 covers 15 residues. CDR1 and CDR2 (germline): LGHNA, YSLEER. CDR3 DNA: TGCGCCAGCAGCCAAGATGTGGCTTACCAAGAGACCCAGTACTTC. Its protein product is CASSQDVAYQETQYF.

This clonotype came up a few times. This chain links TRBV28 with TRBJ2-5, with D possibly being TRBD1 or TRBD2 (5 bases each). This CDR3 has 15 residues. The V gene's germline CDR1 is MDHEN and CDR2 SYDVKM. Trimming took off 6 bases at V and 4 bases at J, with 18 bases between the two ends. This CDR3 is CASSPPGPRGETQYF. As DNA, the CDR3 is TGTGCCAGCAGCCCACCGGGACCGAGGGGAGAGACCCAGTACTTC. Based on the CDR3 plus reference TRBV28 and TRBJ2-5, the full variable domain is DVKVTQSSRYLVKRTGEKVFLECVQDMDHENMFWYRQDPGLGLRLIYFSYDVKMKEKGDIPEGYSVSREKKERFSLILESASTNQTSMYLCASSPPGPRGETQYFGPGTRLLVL.

The CDR3 loop is CASGLGVGELFF. The CDR3, as DNA: TGTGCTAGTGGTTTAGGGGTCGGGGAGCTGTTTTTT. J is TRBJ2-2 and V is TRBV12-5; tentative D call: TRBD1 (5 bases). The CDR3 covers 12 residues. Trimming stripped 3 bases from V and 7 bases from J, with 6 bases between. Per the germline V gene, CDR1 is LGHNT and CDR2 is FRNRAP. The whole variable domain, remainder taken from reference TRBV12-5 and TRBJ2-2, is DARVTQTPRHKVTEMGQEVTMRCQPILGHNTVFWYRQTMMQGLELLAYFRNRAPLDDSGMPKDRFSAEMPDATLATLKIQPSEPRDSAVYFCASGLGVGELFFGEGSRLTVL.

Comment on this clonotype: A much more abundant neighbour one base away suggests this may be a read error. The CDR3 protein is CASSLGSDNEQFF. CDR3 DNA sequence: TGCGCCAGCAGCTTGGGGTCCGACAATGAGCAGTTCTTC. The chain couples TRBV5-1 to TRBJ2-1; D gene ambiguous. The V end was cut by 0 bases, the J end by 5 bases, with 6 bases between. Germline assignment: CDR1 SGHRS and CDR2 YFSETQ. The CDR3 sequence is 13 residues long.

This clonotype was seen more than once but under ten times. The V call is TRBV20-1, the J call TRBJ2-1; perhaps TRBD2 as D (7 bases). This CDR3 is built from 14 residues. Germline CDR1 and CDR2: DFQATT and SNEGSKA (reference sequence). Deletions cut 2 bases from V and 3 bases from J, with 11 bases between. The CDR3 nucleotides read TGCAGTGCTAGACTAGGGGGGGACTACAATGAGCAGTTCTTC. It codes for CSARLGGDYNEQFF.

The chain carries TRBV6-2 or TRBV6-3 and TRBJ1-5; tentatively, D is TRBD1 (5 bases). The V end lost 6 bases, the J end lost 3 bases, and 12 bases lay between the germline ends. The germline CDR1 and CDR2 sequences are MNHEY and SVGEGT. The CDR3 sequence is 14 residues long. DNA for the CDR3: TGTGCCAGCAGCGCTTGGGGACCCAATCAGCCCCAGCATTTT. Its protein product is CASSAWGPNQPQHF.

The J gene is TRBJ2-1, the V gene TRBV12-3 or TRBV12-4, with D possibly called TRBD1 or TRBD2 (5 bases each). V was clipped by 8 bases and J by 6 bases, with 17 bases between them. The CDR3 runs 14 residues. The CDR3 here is CASLRDLDLNEQFF. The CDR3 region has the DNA TGTGCCAGCCTCCGGGACCTCGACCTCAATGAGCAGTTCTTC.

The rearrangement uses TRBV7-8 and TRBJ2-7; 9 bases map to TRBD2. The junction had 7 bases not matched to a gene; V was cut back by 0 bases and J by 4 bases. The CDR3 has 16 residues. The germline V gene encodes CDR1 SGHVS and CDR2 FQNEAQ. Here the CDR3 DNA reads TGTGCCAGCAGCTTAGCGGGCGTGGCGGGAGGGTACGAGCAGTACTTC. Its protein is CASSLAGVAGGYEQYF.

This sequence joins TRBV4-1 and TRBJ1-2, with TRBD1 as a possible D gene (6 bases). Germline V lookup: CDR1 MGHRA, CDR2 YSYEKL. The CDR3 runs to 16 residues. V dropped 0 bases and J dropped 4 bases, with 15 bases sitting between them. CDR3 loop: CASSQDLTGGSYGYTF. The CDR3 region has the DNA TGCGCCAGCAGCCAAGATCTTACGGGGGGCAGCTATGGCTACACCTTC.

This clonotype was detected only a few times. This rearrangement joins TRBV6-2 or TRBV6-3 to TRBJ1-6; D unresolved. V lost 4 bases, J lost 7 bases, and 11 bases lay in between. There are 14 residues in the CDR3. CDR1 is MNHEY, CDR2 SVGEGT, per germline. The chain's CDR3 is CASSSQNGNSPLHF. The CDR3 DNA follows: TGTGCCAGCAGTTCCCAGAACGGGAATTCACCCCTCCACTTT.

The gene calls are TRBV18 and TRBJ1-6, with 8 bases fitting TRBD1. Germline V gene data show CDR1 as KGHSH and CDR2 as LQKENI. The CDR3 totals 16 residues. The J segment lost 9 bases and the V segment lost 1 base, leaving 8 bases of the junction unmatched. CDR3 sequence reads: CASSPQGTGDISPLHF. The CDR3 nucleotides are TGTGCCAGCTCACCACAAGGGACAGGCGATATTTCACCCCTCCACTTT.

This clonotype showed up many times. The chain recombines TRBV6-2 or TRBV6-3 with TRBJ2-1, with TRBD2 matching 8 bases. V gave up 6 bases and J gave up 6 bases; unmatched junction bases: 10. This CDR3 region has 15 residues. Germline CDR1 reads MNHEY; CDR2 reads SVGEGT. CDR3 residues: CASRRAGVLSNEQFF. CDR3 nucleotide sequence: TGTGCCAGCAGACGAGCGGGAGTATTAAGCAATGAGCAGTTCTTC.

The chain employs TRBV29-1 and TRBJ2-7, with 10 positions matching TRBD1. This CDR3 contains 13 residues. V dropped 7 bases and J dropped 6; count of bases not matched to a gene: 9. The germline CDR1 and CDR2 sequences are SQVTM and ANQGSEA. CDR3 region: CSGSGQGPGEQYF. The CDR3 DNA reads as TGCAGCGGATCGGGACAGGGGCCGGGCGAGCAGTACTTC.

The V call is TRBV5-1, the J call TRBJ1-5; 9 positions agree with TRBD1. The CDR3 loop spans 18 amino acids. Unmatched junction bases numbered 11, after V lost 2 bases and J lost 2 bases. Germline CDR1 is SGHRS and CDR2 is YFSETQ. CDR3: CASSFRDRAAAGNQPQHF. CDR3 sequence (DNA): TGCGCCAGCAGCTTCCGGGACAGGGCCGCCGCCGGCAATCAGCCCCAGCATTTT.

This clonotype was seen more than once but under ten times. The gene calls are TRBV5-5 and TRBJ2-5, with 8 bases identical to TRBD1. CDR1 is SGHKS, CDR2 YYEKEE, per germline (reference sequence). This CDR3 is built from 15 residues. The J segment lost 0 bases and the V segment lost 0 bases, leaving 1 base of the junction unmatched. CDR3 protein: CASSLVTGDQETQYF. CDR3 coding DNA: TGTGCCAGCAGCTTGGTGACAGGGGACCAAGAGACCCAGTACTTC.

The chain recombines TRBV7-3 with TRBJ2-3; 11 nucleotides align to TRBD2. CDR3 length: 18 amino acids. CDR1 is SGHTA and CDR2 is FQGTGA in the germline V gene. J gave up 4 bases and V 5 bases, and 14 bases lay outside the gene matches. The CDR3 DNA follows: TGTGCCAGCAGCCCACGCGTACTAGCGGGAGTGGTAGCAGATACGCAGTATTTT. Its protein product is CASSPRVLAGVVADTQYF.

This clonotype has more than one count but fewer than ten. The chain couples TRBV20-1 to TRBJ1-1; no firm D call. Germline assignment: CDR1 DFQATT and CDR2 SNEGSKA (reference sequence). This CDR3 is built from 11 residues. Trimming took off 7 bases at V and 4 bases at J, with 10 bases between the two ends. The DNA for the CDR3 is TGCAGTGGGGGTTTTATCACTGAAGCTTTCTTT. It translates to CSGGFITEAFF.